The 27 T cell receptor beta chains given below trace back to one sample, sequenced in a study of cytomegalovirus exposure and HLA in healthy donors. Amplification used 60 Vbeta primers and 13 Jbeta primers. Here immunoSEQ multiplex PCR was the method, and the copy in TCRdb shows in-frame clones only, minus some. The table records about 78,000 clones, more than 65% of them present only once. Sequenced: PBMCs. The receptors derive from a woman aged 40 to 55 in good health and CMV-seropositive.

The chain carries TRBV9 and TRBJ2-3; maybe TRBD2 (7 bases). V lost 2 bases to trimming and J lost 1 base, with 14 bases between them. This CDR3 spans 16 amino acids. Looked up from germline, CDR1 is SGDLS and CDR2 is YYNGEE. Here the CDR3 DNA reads TGTGCCAGCAGCGTCGGCGGGGGCCCCCGCACAGATACGCAGTATTTT. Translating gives CASSVGGGPRTDTQYF.

CDR3 residues: CASSSPGAASEKLFF. The CDR3 bases are TGTGCCAGCAGCTCTCCAGGGGCAGCATCCGAAAAACTGTTTTTT. The chain carries TRBV7-9 and TRBJ1-4, with D possibly matching TRBD1 (6 bases). The V gene lost 4 bases and the J gene lost 8 bases, with 17 bases spanning the gap. This CDR3 has 15 residues. Germline V lookup: CDR1 SEHNR, CDR2 FQNEAQ (reference sequence).

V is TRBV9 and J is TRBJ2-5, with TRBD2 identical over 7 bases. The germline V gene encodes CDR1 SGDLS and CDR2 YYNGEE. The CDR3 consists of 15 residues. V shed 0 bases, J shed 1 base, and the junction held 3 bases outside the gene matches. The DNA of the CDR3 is TGTGCCAGCAGCGTAGTGGGAGGGTTCCAAGAGACCCAGTACTTC. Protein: CASSVVGGFQETQYF.

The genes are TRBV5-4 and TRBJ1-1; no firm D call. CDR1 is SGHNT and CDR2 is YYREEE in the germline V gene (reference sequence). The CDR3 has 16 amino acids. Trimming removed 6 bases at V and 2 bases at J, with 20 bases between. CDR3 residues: CASTLVGVGVNTEAFF. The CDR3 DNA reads TGTGCCAGCACCCTCGTTGGTGTGGGCGTTAACACTGAAGCTTTCTTT.

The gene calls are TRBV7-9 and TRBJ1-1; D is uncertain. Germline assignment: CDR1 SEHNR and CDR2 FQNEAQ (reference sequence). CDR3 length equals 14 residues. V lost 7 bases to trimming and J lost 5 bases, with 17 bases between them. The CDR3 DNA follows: TGTGCCAGCACCCCCATGGAGGATTTTACTGAAGCTTTCTTT. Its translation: CASTPMEDFTEAFF.

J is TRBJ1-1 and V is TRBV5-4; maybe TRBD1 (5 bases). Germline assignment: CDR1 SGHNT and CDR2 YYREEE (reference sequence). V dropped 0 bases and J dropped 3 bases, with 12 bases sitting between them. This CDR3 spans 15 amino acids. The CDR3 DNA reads TGTGCCAGCAGCTTGGCCATCGCGGGGGACACTGAAGCTTTCTTT. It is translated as CASSLAIAGDTEAFF.

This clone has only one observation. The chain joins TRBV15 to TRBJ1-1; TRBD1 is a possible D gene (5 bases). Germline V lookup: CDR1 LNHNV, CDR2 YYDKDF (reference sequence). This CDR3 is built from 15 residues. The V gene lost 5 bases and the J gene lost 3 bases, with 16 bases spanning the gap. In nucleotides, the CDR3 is TGTGCCACCAGCCCGGTGGGCAGGGTGGACACTGAAGCTTTCTTT. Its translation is CATSPVGRVDTEAFF.

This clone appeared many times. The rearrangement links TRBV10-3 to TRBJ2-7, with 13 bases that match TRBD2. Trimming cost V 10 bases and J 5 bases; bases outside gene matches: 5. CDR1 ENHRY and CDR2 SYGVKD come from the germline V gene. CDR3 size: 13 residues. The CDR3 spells CATLAGGVNEQYF. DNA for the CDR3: TGTGCCACACTAGCGGGAGGGGTAAACGAGCAGTACTTC.

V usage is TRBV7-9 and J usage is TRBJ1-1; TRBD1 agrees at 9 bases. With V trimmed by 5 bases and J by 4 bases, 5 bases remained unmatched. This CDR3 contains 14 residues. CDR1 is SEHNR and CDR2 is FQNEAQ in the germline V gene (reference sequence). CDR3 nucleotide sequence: TGTGCCAGCAGCCGACAGGGGGAGGGCACTGAAGCTTTCTTT. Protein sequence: CASSRQGEGTEAFF.

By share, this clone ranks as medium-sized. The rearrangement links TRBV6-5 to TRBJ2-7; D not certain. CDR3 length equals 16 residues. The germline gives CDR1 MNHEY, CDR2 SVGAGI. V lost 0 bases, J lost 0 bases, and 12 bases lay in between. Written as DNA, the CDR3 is TGTGCCAGCAGTTACTCGGCCGTCGTATCCTCCTACGAGCAGTACTTC. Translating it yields CASSYSAVVSSYEQYF.

CDR3 amino acids: CATSRSGGRENQPQHF. The CDR3 bases are TGTGCCACCAGCAGGTCCGGGGGTCGAGAAAATCAGCCCCAGCATTTT. The V gene is TRBV15, the J gene TRBJ1-5; a possible D gene is TRBD1 (5 bases). The length of the CDR3 is 16 residues. Trimming left V 3 bases short and J 4 bases short, with 16 bases between. The germline V gene encodes CDR1 LNHNV and CDR2 YYDKDF (reference sequence).

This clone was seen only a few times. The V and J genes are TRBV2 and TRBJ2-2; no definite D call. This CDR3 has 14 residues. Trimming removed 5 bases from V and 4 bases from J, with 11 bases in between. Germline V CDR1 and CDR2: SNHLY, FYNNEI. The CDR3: CASSRVVGTGELFF. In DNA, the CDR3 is TGTGCCAGCAGTCGGGTAGTAGGCACCGGGGAGCTGTTTTTT.

The CDR3 DNA reads TGCAGCGTGACAGGGAACGCCGATGAGCAGTTCTTC. This gives the protein CSVTGNADEQFF. The rearrangement links TRBV29-1 to TRBJ2-1; TRBD1 matches at 7 bases. The trim removed 6 bases at V and 8 bases at J, leaving 7 bases unmatched. The CDR3 is made up of 12 amino acids. CDR1 and CDR2 (germline): SQVTM, ANQGSEA.

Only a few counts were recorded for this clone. For the CDR3, the DNA is TGTGCCAGCAGTGTAGTAGGACAGGTTAATTCACCCCTCCACTTT. Translating gives CASSVVGQVNSPLHF. The chain joins TRBV2 to TRBJ1-6; 7 nucleotides agree with TRBD1. V shed 4 bases, J shed 6 bases, and the junction held 6 bases outside the gene matches. This CDR3 has 15 amino acids. Germline V gives CDR1 SNHLY, CDR2 FYNNEI.

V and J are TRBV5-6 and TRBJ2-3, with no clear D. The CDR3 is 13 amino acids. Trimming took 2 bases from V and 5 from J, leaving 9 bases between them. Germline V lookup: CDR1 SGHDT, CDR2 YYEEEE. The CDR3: CASSFPVRDTQYF. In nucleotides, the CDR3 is TGTGCCAGCAGCTTTCCCGTTCGAGATACGCAGTATTTT.

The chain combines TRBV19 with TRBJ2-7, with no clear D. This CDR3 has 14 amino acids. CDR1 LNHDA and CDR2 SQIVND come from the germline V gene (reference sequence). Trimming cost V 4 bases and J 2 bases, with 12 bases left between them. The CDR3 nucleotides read TGTGCCAGTAGTACGACCTGGGCCGCCTACGAGCAGTACTTC. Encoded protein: CASSTTWAAYEQYF.

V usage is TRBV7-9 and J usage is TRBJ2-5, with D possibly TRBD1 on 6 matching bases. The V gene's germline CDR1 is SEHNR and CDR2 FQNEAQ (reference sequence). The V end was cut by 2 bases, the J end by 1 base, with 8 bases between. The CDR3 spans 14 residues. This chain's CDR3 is CASSLPGAQETQYF. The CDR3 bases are TGTGCCAGCAGCTTACCAGGGGCCCAAGAGACCCAGTACTTC.

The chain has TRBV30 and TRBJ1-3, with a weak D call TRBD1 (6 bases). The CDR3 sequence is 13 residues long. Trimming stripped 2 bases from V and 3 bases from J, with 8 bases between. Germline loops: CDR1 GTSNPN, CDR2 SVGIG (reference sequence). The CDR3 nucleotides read TGTGCCTGGAGTAAGGGGGATGGAAACACCATATATTTT. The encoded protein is CAWSKGDGNTIYF. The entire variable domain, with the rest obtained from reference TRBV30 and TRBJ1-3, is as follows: SQTIHQWPATLVQPVGSPLSLECTVEGTSNPNLYWYRQAAGRGLQLLFYSVGIGQISSEVPQNLSASRPQDRQFILSSKKLLLSDSGFYLCAWSKGDGNTIYFGEGSWLTVV.

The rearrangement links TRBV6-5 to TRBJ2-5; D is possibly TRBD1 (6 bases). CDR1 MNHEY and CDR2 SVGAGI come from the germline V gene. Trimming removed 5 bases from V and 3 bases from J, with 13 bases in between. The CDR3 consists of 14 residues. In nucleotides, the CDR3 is TGTGCCAGCAGTGCCAATTCAGGGGAAGAGACCCAGTACTTC. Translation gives CASSANSGEETQYF.

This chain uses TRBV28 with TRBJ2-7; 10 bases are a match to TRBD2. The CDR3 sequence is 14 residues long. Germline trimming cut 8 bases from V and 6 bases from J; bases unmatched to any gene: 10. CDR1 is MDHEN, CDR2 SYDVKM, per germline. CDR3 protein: CASGRLAGVAEQYF. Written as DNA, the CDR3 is TGTGCCAGCGGCCGTCTAGCGGGGGTAGCCGAGCAGTACTTC. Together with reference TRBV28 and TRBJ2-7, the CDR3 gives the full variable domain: DVKVTQSSRYLVKRTGEKVFLECVQDMDHENMFWYRQDPGLGLRLIYFSYDVKMKEKGDIPEGYSVSREKKERFSLILESASTNQTSMYLCASGRLAGVAEQYFGPGTRLTVT.

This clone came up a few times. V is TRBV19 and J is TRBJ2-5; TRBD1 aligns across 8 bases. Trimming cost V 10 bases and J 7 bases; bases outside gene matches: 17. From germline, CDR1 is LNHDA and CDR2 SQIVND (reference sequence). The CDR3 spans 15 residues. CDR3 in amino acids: CATNGQGAAGGTQYF. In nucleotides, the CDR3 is TGTGCCACAAACGGGCAGGGGGCAGCCGGTGGGACCCAGTACTTC.

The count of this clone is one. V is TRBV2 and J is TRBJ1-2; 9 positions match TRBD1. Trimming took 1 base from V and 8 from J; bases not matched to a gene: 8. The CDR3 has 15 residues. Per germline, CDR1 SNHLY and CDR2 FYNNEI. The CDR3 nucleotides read TGTGCCAGCAGTGAAGAGCGGACAGGGGATCACGGCTACACCTTC. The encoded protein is CASSEERTGDHGYTF. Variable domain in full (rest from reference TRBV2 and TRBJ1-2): EPEVTQTPSHQVTQMGQEVILRCVPISNHLYFYWYRQILGQKVEFLVSFYNNEISEKSEIFDDQFSVERPDGSNFTLKIRSTKLEDSAMYFCASSEERTGDHGYTFGSGTRLTVV.

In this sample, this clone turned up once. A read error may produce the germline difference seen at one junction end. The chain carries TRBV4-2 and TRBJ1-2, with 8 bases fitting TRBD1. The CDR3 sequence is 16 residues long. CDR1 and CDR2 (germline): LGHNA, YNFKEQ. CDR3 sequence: CASSRRTGTPENGYPF. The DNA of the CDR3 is TGTGCCAGCAGCCGTAGGACAGGGACACCCGAAAATGGCTACCCCTTC.

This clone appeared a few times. CDR3 loop: CAIRPDGGRHYGYTF. DNA for the CDR3: TGTGCCATCAGACCCGACGGCGGAAGACACTATGGCTACACCTTC. The chain has TRBV10-3 and TRBJ1-2; no clear D gene. The CDR3 covers 15 residues. Germline-derived CDR1 and CDR2 are ENHRY and SYGVKD. V was clipped by 6 bases and J by 3 bases, with 17 bases between them.

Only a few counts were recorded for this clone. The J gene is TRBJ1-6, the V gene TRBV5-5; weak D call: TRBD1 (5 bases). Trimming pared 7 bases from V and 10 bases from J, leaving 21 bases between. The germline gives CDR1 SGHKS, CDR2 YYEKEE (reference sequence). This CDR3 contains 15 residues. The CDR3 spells CASGQLLGVLSPLHF. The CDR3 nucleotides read TGTGCCAGCGGACAATTGCTTGGCGTCCTCTCACCCCTCCACTTT.

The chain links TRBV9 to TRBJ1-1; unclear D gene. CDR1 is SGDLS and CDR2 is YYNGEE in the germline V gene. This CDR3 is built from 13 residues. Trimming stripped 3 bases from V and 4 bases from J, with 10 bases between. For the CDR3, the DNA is TGTGCCAGCAGCGCGTTGCTGGCCACTGAAGCTTTCTTT. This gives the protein CASSALLATEAFF.

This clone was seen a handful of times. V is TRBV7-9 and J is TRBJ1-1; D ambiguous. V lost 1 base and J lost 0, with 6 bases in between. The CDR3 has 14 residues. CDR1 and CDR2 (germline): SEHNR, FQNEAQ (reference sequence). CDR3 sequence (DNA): TGTGCCAGCAGCTTAGGAGCTATGAACACTGAAGCTTTCTTT. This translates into CASSLGAMNTEAFF. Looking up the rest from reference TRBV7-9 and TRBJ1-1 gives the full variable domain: DTGVSQNPRHKITKRGQNVTFRCDPISEHNRLYWYRQTLGQGPEFLTYFQNEAQLEKSRLLSDRFSAERPKGSFSTLEIQRTEQGDSAMYLCASSLGAMNTEAFFGQGTRLTVV.